The subject of this entry is one TCR beta chain. Under the authors' procedure: Reference gene primer amplification in the assay estimated nucleated cell counts. Profiling relied on immunoSEQ multiplex PCR, and the TCRdb table lists in-frame clones only, not all of them. V, J and clone size derive from that table, while D and trimming were established from the DNA sequence. Here the sample spans about 190,000 clones, under 90% being singletons. The CDR3 sequence is 15 residues long. V lost 2 bases, J lost 1 base, and 8 bases lay in between. Looked up from germline, CDR1 is LGHDT and CDR2 is YNNKEL (reference sequence). The data are from a study of blood T cell repertoires in COVID-19.

This sequence originates from a human donor in a cohort sampled during active COVID-19. The chain is built from TRBV3-1 (or the pseudogene TRBV3-2) and TRBJ2-2; D is ambiguous. Sequencing input: peripheral blood. The CDR3 region has the DNA TGTGCCAGCAGCCAACACGCAGTGAACACCGGGGAGCTGTTTTTT. The encoded protein is CASSQHAVNTGELFF.